The clone carrying this T cell receptor (beta chain) was counted ten times or more. Antigen specificity is unknown. TCRdb used MiXCR to reprocess the 5' RACE reads, holding one entry per CDR3 protein. The sample includes 300,000 to 350,000 distinct CDR3 sequences, 3% to 4.5% of them seen just once. These data originate in a study of T cells after yellow fever vaccination. Overall study findings and caveats: Abundant clonotypes from the bulk population could contaminate FACS-sorted repertoires. The secondary response was weaker but peaked faster, day 5 versus 15.

The V and J ends lost 4 bases and 6 bases respectively, with 20 bases between them. The CDR3 length is 16 residues. Germline CDR1 and CDR2: SGHRS and YFSETQ. J is TRBJ2-1 and V is TRBV5-1; D may be TRBD2 (5 bases). This receptor was obtained from a man between 18 and 35 years old who received the YFV17D yellow fever vaccine. Material: PBMCs, obtained 5 days after the yellow fever booster vaccination. CDR3 in DNA: TGCGCCAGCAGCCCAAGTCGGGGAAGGTCCCCCAATGAGCAGTTCTTC. Protein: CASSPSRGRSPNEQFF.